The present T cell receptor (beta chain) was sequenced within a study of T cells in Graves' hyperthyroidism and ophthalmopathy. Germline CDR1 is MNHNS and CDR2 is SASEGT. The CDR3 runs to 15 residues. Losses at the gene ends were 7 bases for V and 0 bases for J; bases not matched to a gene: 8. There were TCR beta CDR3 regions amplified from RNA transcripts. The HTBI primer set served for first-round RT-PCR of the TCR CDR3. TCRdb re-called the multiplex PCR reads through MiXCR, storing one row per CDR3 protein. The repertoire holds about 610,000 distinct CDR3 sequences, with roughly 14% as singletons. At least ten counts were recorded for this clonotype.

Sequenced: blood. This sequence originates from a woman aged 40 to 50 with Graves' ophthalmopathy. The chain uses TRBV6-1 and TRBJ1-1; 7 nucleotides line up with TRBD1. The CDR3 sequence: CASTPGGRVNTEAFF. The CDR3 bases are TGTGCCAGCACCCCAGGGGGGAGAGTGAACACTGAAGCTTTCTTT.